This is a list of T cell receptor beta chains from one sample in a study of radiotherapy plus CTLA-4 blockade in lung cancer. TCRdb's copy holds only in-frame clones and misses some; the assay was immunoSEQ multiplex PCR. Of over 95,000 clones in the sample, 60% to 75% were seen once. Sample: peripheral blood, taken from a patient treated with radiotherapy plus ipilimumab. The receptors were sampled from a human donor with non-small cell lung cancer who had a partial response to radiotherapy plus ipilimumab. Some clones in this sample may be carry-over from other donors' samples. Both conserved end residues are part of each CDR3. A D gene is named only where the DNA matches it firmly. The size of a clone is reported for some rows only, either as once, few or many, or as a class for expanded clones.

size	V	J	D	CDR3
NA	TRBV7-7	TRBJ2-7	NA	CASSLEVEDRGFLAGPEQYF
few	TRBV5-6	TRBJ1-4	NA	CASSFGWESNEKLFF
NA	TRBV6-6	TRBJ2-1	TRBD1	CASSRDSETGEQFF
NA	TRBV7-8	TRBJ1-3	NA	CASSLFENPGGNTIYF
few	TRBV7-6	TRBJ1-2	NA	CASSLESSGVGYTF
NA	TRBV2	TRBJ2-1	NA	CASSPTPNYNEQFF
NA	TRBV10-2	TRBJ2-1	TRBD2	CASSELAGGQDEQFF
NA	TRBV29-1	TRBJ2-3	NA	CSVEGVADTQYF
NA	TRBV7-9	TRBJ2-5	NA	CASSLGTGQETQYF
NA	TRBV7-3	TRBJ2-1	TRBD2	CASSLNSGDEQFF
NA	TRBV7-6	TRBJ1-3	TRBD1	CASSAGQGNTIYF
NA	TRBV27	TRBJ1-1	TRBD1	CASSLRQGEAFF
NA	TRBV4-2	TRBJ1-3	TRBD1	CASSQAGTAFGNTIYF
NA	TRBV7-9	TRBJ1-1	NA	CASSQTGSTEAFF
few	TRBV4-2	TRBJ1-2	NA	CASSQGRGQGNPLISF
NA	TRBV9	TRBJ2-7	TRBD1	CASSASGTGTHEQYF
NA	TRBV5-4	TRBJ2-2	TRBD2	CASSLVGGVTPGELFF
few	TRBV28	TRBJ1-3	NA	CASILGGVSSGNTIYF
few	TRBV28	TRBJ2-1	NA	CASSPAPTTTYNEQFF
NA	TRBV5-1	TRBJ1-3	NA	CASSLIKQGEAPGNTIYF
NA	TRBV28	TRBJ2-3	TRBD2	CASKSPGLAGKGTQYF
NA	TRBV7-9	TRBJ2-2	NA	CASSVGSERELFF
NA	TRBV7-9	TRBJ2-1	TRBD1	CASSPRQGAYNEQFF
once	TRBV5-1	TRBJ2-3	TRBD2	CASSLVASGGSDTQYF
NA	TRBV29-1	TRBJ2-1	NA	CSVEMAGPNEQFF
NA	TRBV4-3	TRBJ2-7	NA	CASSQPLWSEQYF
NA	TRBV7-2	TRBJ2-1	NA	CASSLVIDNEQFF
NA	TRBV19	TRBJ1-5	NA	CASTIRGWGSNQPQHF
once	TRBV18	TRBJ2-5	NA	CASSLGRLPETQYF
few	TRBV7-3	TRBJ2-1	NA	CASSSQGYSYNEQFF
once	TRBV6-5	TRBJ2-1	TRBD2	CASSYMLAASYNEQFF
NA	TRBV28	TRBJ2-5	NA	CASSLSRQETQYF
NA	TRBV21-1	TRBJ2-7	NA	CAGSKGTVSYEQYF
NA	TRBV7-3	TRBJ1-1	NA	CASSLQLNTEAFF
NA	TRBV30	TRBJ2-3	NA	CACSRSSTDTQYF
NA	TRBV28	TRBJ2-5	TRBD2	CASAPLAGGWETQYF
few	TRBV18	TRBJ2-5	TRBD2	CASSLTSGGYQETQYF
NA	TRBV7-3	TRBJ2-3	TRBD1	CASTPGQGEGDTQYF
NA	TRBV5-4	TRBJ2-7	TRBD2	CASSLGLAFDEQYF
NA	TRBV6-6	TRBJ1-4	NA	CASSYGGAGEKLFF
NA	TRBV6-6	TRBJ1-1	NA	CASTLEGRAFF
NA	TRBV2	TRBJ2-7	TRBD1	CASKGTESSYEQYF
once	TRBV6-5	TRBJ2-5	TRBD2	CASRLPGGVETQYF
NA	TRBV7-9	TRBJ1-4	TRBD1	CASSPSGQGNEKLFF
once	TRBV9	TRBJ2-2	TRBD2	CASSVQEGGDTGELFF
NA	TRBV11-2	TRBJ2-5	NA	CASSQHPGTKETQYF
NA	TRBV5-1	NA	TRBD2	CASSLRTSGIYEQYF